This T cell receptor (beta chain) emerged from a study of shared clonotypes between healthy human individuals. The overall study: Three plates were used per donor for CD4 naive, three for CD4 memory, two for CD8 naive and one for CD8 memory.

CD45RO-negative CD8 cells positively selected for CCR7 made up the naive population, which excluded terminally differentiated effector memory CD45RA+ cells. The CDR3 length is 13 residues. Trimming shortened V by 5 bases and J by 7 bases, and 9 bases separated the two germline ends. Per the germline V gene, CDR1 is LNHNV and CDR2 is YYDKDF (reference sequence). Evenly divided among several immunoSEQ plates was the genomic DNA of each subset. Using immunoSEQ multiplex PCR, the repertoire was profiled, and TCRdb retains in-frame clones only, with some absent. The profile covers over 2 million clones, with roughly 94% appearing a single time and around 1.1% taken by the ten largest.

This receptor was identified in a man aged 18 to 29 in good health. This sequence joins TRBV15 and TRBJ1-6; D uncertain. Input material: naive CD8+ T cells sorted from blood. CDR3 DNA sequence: TGTGCCACCAGCCATGACGGAAATTCACCCCTCCACTTT. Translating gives CATSHDGNSPLHF. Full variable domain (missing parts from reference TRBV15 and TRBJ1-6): DAMVIQNPRYQVTQFGKPVTLSCSQTLNHNVMYWYQQKSSQAPKLLFHYYDKDFNNEADTPDNFQSRRPNTSFCFLDIRSPGLGDTAMYLCATSHDGNSPLHFGNGTRLTVT.